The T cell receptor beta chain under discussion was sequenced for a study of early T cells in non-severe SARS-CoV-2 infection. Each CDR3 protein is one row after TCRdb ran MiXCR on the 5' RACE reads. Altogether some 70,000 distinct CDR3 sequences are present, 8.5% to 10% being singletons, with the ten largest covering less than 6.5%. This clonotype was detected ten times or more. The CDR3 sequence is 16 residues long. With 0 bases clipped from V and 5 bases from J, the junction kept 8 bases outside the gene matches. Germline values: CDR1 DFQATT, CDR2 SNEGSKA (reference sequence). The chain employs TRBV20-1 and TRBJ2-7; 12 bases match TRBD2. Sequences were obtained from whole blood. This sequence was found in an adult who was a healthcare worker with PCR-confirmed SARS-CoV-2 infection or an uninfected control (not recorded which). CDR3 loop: CSARDPSGREVNEQYF. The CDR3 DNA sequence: TGCAGTGCTAGAGACCCTAGCGGGAGGGAGGTAAACGAGCAGTACTTC.